These T cell receptor beta chains were read from a single sample in a study of shared clonotypes between healthy human individuals. The method was immunoSEQ multiplex PCR; TCRdb's version includes in-frame clones alone and lacks a portion of them. The sample consists of about 470,000 clones, roughly 77% of them appearing once. The sample consisted of PBMCs. All receptors come from a woman between 40 and 55 years old in good health. Some clones in this sample may be carry-over from other donors' samples. Both conserved end residues are part of each CDR3. Fields, in order: V gene, clone size, CDR3 protein. Part of the rows lack a size; the others show once, few, many or a class for expanded clones.

V gene: TRBV19
clone size: .
CDR3 protein: CASSTSGRAYNEQFF

V gene: TRBV5-4
clone size: .
CDR3 protein: CASRSGGGSYEQYF

V gene: TRBV15
clone size: .
CDR3 protein: CATSRDLEGARGKGYTF

V gene: TRBV13
clone size: .
CDR3 protein: CASSDGTGEVYNEQFF

V gene: TRBV7-8
clone size: few
CDR3 protein: CASSLGTSGRANEQFF

V gene: TRBV19
clone size: once
CDR3 protein: CASSISGGSISEQYF

V gene: TRBV7-9
clone size: many
CDR3 protein: CASSPWTATQYNEQFF

V gene: TRBV28
clone size: .
CDR3 protein: CASRARGSQTYEQYF

V gene: TRBV5-4
clone size: .
CDR3 protein: CASSLEGAVERGGYTF

V gene: TRBV4-2
clone size: once
CDR3 protein: CASSQDAGSEQYF

V gene: TRBV7-8
clone size: .
CDR3 protein: CASSLFGTGTNEQFF

V gene: TRBV9
clone size: few
CDR3 protein: CASSVATRGNTDTQYF

V gene: TRBV10-3
clone size: .
CDR3 protein: CAIRATGLDYEQYF

V gene: TRBV29-1
clone size: .
CDR3 protein: CSVVRAGVEFRYNEQFF

V gene: TRBV7-3
clone size: .
CDR3 protein: CASSLSTGEGTDTQYF

V gene: TRBV18
clone size: .
CDR3 protein: CASSPGLAGNYEQYF

V gene: TRBV27
clone size: .
CDR3 protein: CASSYVLDTGELFF

V gene: TRBV25-1
clone size: .
CDR3 protein: CASSEWEGSTDTQYF

V gene: TRBV28
clone size: .
CDR3 protein: CASSFQQGEQYF

V gene: TRBV25-1
clone size: .
CDR3 protein: CASSEPSGGPGSYEQYF